This TCR beta chain was sequenced during a study of blood T cell repertoires in COVID-19 (dated by TCRdb to the early 2020s). Background for the entire study: Collaborator samples came from the United States, Italy and Spain and covered acute and convalescent phases of COVID-19. The prospective study material was composed of cDNA or gDNA derived from T cells, B-cell-depleted T cells, or PBMCs. The dataset comprised deeply sampled blood TCRbeta repertoires from subjects exposed to, actively infected with, or recovered from COVID-19. The repertoires were made available in a free public database intended to serve as a resource for research on the immune response to SARS-CoV-2. The samples were drawn from two sources: the first 160 participants of the ongoing ImmuneRACE study, and about 1,300 subjects contributed by 6 global collaborators. Nearly every sample came with metadata listing a de-identified subject ID, COVID-19 status, age in years and sex. HLA class I and class II types, where available, came from metadata supplied by the sample provider rather than from assay-based typing. Study-level results and caveats: The amount of clinical and demographic metadata varied by source and participant and was provided uncurated.

The CDR3 contains 14 residues, cysteine and phenylalanine counted. This entry keeps only the CDR3 DNA: 42 bases, framed from base 1. V is clipped by 0 bases and J by 5 bases, and the sequence between their germline boundaries is 13 bases long. CDR1 SQVTM and CDR2 ANQGSEA were looked up in the germline V gene. Collaborating institutions collected whole blood in K2EDTA tubes following their own protocols. For TCRbeta analysis, collaborators shipped samples as frozen whole blood, isolated PBMCs, or DNA extracted from either of those sample types. In regard to this clone: Its antigen remains undetermined. No base qualities exist here, and no much larger clone lies one base off it.

TCRbeta CDR3 regions were amplified from genomic DNA using the immunoSEQ Assay, a bias-controlled multiplex PCR. As for the original processing: The number of nucleated cells in each sample was estimated from the amplification of reference gene primers within the assay. Sequence reads were collapsed and filtered to measure the absolute abundance of every unique TCRbeta CDR3 rearrangement. For each sample, productive Simpson clonality was calculated as the square root of Simpson's diversity index over productive rearrangements. The table comes from immuneACCESS by way of TCRdb, which keeps in-frame sequences with V and J called. Part of the clones is missing from these tables; in studies checked, under half for an unresolved V gene and the rest for unknown reasons. The DNA gave D and trimming, while V, J and clone size come from that table. The sample table holds roughly 230,000 clones, of which 65% to 85% were seen once. Under 30% of the sample is held by the ten biggest clonotypes.

The chain is encoded by TRBV29-1 joined to TRBJ1-1, and the D gene may be TRBD1, 6 bases matching. Sequenced: peripheral blood. The clonotype comes from a man aged 40-50 years with acute or convalescent COVID-19. The CDR3 corresponds to CSVEDRGGRTEAFF. The base sequence is TGCAGCGTTGAAGATCGGGGGGGCCGGACTGAAGCTTTCTTT. Here the CDR3 is joined to the reference TRBV29-1 and TRBJ1-1 genes, and the full variable domain is: SAVISQKPSRDICQRGTSLTIQCQVDSQVTMMFWYRQQPGQSLTLIATANQGSEATYESGFVIDKFPISRPNLTFSTLTVSNMSPEDSSIYLCSVEDRGGRTEAFFGQGTRLTVV.